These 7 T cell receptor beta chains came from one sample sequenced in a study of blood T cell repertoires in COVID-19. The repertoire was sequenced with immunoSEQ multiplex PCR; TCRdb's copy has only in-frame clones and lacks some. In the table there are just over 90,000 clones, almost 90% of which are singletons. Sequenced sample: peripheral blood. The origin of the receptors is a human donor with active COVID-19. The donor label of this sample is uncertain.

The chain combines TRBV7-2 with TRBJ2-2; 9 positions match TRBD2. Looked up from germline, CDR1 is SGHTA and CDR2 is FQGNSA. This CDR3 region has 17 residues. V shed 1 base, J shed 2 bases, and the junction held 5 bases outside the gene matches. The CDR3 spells CASSLDSGGPNTGELFF. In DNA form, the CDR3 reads TGTGCCAGCAGCTTAGATAGCGGGGGCCCCAACACCGGGGAGCTGTTTTTT.

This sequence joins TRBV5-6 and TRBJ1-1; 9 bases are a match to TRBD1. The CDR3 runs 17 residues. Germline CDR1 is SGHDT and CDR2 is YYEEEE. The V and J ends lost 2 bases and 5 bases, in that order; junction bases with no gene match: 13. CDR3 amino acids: CASSFSPDRGFYTEAFF. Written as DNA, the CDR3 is TGTGCCAGCAGCTTTTCACCGGACAGGGGTTTCTATACTGAAGCTTTCTTT.

CDR3 sequence: CASSIDRAEAFF. The CDR3 DNA sequence: TGTGCCAGCAGTATAGACAGGGCTGAAGCTTTCTTT. This chain joins TRBV28 and TRBJ1-1; TRBD1 matches at 7 bases. Germline loops: CDR1 MDHEN, CDR2 SYDVKM. With 5 bases clipped from V and 6 bases from J, the junction kept 3 bases outside the gene matches. This CDR3 contains 12 residues. Looking up the rest from reference TRBV28 and TRBJ1-1 gives the full variable domain: DVKVTQSSRYLVKRTGEKVFLECVQDMDHENMFWYRQDPGLGLRLIYFSYDVKMKEKGDIPEGYSVSREKKERFSLILESASTNQTSMYLCASSIDRAEAFFGQGTRLTVV.

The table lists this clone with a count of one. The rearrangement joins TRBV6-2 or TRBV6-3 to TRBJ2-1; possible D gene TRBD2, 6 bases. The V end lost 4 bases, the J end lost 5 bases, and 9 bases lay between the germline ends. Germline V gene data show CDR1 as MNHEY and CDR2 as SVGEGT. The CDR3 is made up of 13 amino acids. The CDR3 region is CASSSLANNEQFF. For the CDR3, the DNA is TGTGCCAGCAGTTCCCTAGCGAACAATGAGCAGTTCTTC.

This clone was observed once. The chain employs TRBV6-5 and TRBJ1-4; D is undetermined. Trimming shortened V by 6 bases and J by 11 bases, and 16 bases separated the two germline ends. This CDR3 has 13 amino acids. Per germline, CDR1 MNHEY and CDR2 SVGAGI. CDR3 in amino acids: CASSRGATDKLFF. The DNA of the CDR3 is TGTGCCAGCAGCCGCGGTGCCACTGATAAACTGTTTTTT.

The CDR3: CASSTRPLGGGALDTQYF. The CDR3 coding sequence is TGTGCCAGCAGTACTCGTCCTCTTGGCGGGGGGGCCTTGGATACGCAGTATTTT. The V gene is TRBV6-2 or TRBV6-3, the J gene TRBJ2-3, with TRBD2 matching 9 bases. This CDR3 is 18 amino acids long. Trimming cost V 5 bases and J 6 bases; bases outside gene matches: 18. Germline V CDR1 and CDR2: MNHEY, SVGEGT.

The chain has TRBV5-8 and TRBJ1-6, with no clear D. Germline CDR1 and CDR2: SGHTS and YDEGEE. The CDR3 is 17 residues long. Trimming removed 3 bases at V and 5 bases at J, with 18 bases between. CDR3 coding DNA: TGTGCCAGCAGCTCTATGGAACTGACATTAAATAATTCACCCCTCCACTTT. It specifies CASSSMELTLNNSPLHF.